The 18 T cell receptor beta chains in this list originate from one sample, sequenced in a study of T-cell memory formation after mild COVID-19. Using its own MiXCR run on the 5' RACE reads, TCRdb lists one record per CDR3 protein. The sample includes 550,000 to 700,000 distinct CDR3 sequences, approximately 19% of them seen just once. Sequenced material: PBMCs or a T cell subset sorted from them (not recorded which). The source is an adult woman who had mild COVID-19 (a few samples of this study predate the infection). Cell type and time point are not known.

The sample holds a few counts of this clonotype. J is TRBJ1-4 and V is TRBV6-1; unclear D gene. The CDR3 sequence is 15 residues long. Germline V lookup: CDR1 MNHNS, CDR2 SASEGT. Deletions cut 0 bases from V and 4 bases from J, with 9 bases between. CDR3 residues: CASSEALTSNEKLFF. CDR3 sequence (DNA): TGTGCCAGCAGTGAAGCGCTGACGAGTAATGAAAAACTGTTTTTT.

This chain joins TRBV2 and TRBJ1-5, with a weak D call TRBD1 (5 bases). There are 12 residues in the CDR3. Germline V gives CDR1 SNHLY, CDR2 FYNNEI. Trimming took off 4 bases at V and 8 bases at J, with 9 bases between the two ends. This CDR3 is CASSVGREPQHF. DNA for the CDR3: TGTGCCAGCAGTGTTGGCAGGGAGCCCCAGCATTTT.

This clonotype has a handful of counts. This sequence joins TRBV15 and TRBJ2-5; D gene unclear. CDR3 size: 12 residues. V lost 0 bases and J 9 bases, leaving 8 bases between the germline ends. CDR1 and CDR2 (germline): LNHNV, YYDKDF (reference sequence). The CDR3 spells CATSRDLAAQYF. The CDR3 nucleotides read TGTGCCACCAGCAGAGATTTGGCAGCCCAGTACTTC.

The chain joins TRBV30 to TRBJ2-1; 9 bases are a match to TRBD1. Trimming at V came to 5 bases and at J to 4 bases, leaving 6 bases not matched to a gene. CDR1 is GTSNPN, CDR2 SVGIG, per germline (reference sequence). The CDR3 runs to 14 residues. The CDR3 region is CAWGTGTKYNEQFF. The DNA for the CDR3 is TGTGCCTGGGGGACAGGGACGAAATACAATGAGCAGTTCTTC. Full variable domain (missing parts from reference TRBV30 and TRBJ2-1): SQTIHQWPATLVQPVGSPLSLECTVEGTSNPNLYWYRQAAGRGLQLLFYSVGIGQISSEVPQNLSASRPQDRQFILSSKKLLLSDSGFYLCAWGTGTKYNEQFFGPGTRLTVL.

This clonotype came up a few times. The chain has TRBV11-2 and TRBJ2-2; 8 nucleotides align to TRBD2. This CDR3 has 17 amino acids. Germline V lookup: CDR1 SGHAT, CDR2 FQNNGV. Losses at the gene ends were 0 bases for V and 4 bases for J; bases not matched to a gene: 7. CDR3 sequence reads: CASSLDQTSERTGELFF. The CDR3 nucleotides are TGTGCCAGCAGCTTAGATCAGACTAGCGAACGCACCGGGGAGCTGTTTTTT.

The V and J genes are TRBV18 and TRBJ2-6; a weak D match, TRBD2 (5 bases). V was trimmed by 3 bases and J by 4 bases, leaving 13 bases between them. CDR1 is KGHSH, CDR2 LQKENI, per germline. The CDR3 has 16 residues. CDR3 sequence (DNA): TGTGCCAGCTCACCTGTGCGGGCCTCGGGGGCCAACGTCCTGACTTTC. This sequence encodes CASSPVRASGANVLTF.

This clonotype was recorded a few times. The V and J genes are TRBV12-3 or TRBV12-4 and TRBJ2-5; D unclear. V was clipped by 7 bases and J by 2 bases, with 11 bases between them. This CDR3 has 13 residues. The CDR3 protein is CASTRGWQETQYF. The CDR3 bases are TGTGCCAGCACCCGAGGTTGGCAAGAGACCCAGTACTTC.

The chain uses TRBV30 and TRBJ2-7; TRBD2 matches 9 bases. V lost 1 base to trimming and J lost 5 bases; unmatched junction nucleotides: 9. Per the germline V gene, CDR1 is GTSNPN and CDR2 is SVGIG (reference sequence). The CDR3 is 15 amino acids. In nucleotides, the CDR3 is TGTGCCTGGAGTGCAGCGGGAGGTAGTCGTGACGAGCAGTACTTC. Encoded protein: CAWSAAGGSRDEQYF.

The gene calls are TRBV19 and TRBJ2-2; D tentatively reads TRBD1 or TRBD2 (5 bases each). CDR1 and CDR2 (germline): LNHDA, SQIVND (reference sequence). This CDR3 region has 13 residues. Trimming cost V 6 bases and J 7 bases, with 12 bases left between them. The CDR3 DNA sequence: TGTGCCAGTAGAAATGAGGGGCACGGGGAGCTGTTTTTT. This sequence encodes CASRNEGHGELFF. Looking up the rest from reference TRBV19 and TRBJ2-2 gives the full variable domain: DGGITQSPKYLFRKEGQNVTLSCEQNLNHDAMYWYRQDPGQGLRLIYYSQIVNDFQKGDIAEGYSVSREKKESFPLTVTSAQKNPTAFYLCASRNEGHGELFFGEGSRLTVL.

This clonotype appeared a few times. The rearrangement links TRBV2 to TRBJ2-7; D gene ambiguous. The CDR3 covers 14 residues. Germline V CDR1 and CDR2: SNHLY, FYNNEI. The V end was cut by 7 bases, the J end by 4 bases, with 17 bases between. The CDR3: CASTYSLVEYEQYF. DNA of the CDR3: TGTGCCAGCACCTACAGTCTTGTAGAGTACGAGCAGTACTTC. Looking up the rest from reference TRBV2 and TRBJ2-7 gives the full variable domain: EPEVTQTPSHQVTQMGQEVILRCVPISNHLYFYWYRQILGQKVEFLVSFYNNEISEKSEIFDDQFSVERPDGSNFTLKIRSTKLEDSAMYFCASTYSLVEYEQYFGPGTRLTVT.

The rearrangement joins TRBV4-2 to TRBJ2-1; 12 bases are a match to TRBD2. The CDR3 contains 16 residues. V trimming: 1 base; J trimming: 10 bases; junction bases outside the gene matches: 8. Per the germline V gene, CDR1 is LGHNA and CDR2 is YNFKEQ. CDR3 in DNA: TGTGCCAGCAGCCAAGCCGGGACTAGCGGGTGGTTGGAGCAGTTCTTC. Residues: CASSQAGTSGWLEQFF.

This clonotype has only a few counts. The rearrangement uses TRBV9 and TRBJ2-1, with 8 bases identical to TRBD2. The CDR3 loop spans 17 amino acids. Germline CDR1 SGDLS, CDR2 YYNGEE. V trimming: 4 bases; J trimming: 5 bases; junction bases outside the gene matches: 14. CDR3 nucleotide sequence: TGTGCCAGCAGCTCGGGGGGGACTACCAACCTCCACAATGAGCAGTTCTTC. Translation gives CASSSGGTTNLHNEQFF. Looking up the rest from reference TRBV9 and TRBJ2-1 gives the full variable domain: DSGVTQTPKHLITATGQRVTLRCSPRSGDLSVYWYQQSLDQGLQFLIQYYNGEERAKGNILERFSAQQFPDLHSELNLSSLELGDSALYFCASSSGGTTNLHNEQFFGPGTRLTVL.

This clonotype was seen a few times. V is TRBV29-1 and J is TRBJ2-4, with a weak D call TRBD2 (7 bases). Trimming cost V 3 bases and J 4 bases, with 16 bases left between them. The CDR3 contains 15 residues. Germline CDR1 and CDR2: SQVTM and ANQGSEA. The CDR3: CSVDGEGGVKNIQYF. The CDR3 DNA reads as TGCAGCGTTGACGGGGAGGGGGGCGTGAAAAACATTCAGTACTTC.

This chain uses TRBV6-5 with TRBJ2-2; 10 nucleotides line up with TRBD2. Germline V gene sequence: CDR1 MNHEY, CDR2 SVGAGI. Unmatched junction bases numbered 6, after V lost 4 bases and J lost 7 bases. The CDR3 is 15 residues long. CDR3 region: CASSSGTSESGELFF. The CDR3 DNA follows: TGTGCCAGCAGTTCCGGGACTAGCGAGAGCGGGGAGCTGTTTTTT.

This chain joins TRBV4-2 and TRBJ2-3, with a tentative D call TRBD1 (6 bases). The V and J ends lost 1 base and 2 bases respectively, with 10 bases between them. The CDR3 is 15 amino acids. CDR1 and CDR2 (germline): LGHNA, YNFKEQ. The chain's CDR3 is CASSQAGQVTDTQYF. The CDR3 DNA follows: TGTGCCAGCAGCCAAGCGGGACAAGTCACAGATACGCAGTATTTT.

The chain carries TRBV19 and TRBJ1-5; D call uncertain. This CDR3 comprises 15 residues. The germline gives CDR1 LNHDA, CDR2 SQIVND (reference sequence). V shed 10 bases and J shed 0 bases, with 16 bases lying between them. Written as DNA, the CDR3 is TGTGCCACCCTAGACATACCAAATAGCAATCAGCCCCAGCATTTT. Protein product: CATLDIPNSNQPQHF.

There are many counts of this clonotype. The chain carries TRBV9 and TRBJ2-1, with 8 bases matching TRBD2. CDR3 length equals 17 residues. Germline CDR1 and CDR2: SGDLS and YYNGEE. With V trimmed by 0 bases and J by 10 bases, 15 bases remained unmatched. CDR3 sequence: CASSVAPSGLLKGEQFF. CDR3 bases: TGTGCCAGCAGCGTAGCGCCTAGCGGGCTACTCAAAGGAGAGCAGTTCTTC.

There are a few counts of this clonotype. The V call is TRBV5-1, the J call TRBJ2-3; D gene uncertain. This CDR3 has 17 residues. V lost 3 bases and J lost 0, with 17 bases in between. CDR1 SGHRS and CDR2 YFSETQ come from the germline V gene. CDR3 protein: CASSWALLQSSTDTQYF. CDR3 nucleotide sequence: TGCGCCAGCAGCTGGGCCTTATTACAATCTAGCACAGATACGCAGTATTTT.